Presented here are 19 T cell receptor beta chains from one specimen sequenced in a study of identical twins. TCRdb recomputed calls from the 5' RACE reads with MiXCR, one row per CDR3 protein. The data contain roughly 570,000 distinct CDR3 sequences, around 9.6% of them singletons. This same sample was also part of a study on yellow fever vaccine responses in identical twins.

The material sequenced was PBMCs. These receptor sequences come from a woman between 18 and 29 years old in good health.

V usage is TRBV6-2 or TRBV6-3 and J usage is TRBJ2-7, with TRBD2 matching 7 bases. With V trimmed by 6 bases and J by 0 bases, 8 bases remained unmatched. Looked up from germline, CDR1 is MNHEY and CDR2 is SVGEGT. This CDR3 region has 15 residues. CDR3 nucleotide sequence: TGTGCCAGCAGACGGCTAGCGGATAGCTCCTACGAGCAGTACTTC. Translating gives CASRRLADSSYEQYF.

This clonotype was recorded a few times. V gene TRBV5-1 combines with J gene TRBJ2-1; the match to TRBD2 covers 14 bases. CDR1 SGHRS and CDR2 YFSETQ come from the germline V gene. The V gene end was trimmed by 0 bases and the J gene end by 7 bases; junction bases not matched to a gene: 3. This CDR3 has 16 amino acids. Here the CDR3 reads CASSLARLAGGNEQFF. CDR3 sequence (DNA): TGCGCCAGCAGCTTGGCCAGACTAGCGGGAGGGAATGAGCAGTTCTTC.

This clonotype showed up many times. This rearrangement joins TRBV7-2 to TRBJ2-1; 8 nucleotides align to TRBD2. Unmatched junction bases numbered 6, after V lost 5 bases and J lost 0 bases. The V gene's germline CDR1 is SGHTA and CDR2 FQGNSA. The CDR3 is made up of 16 amino acids. The CDR3 protein is CASSQSGGSSYNEQFF. In DNA form, the CDR3 reads TGTGCCAGCAGCCAAAGCGGGGGCAGCTCCTACAATGAGCAGTTCTTC.

This clonotype was seen a few times. This chain joins TRBV18 and TRBJ2-1; 9 positions agree with TRBD2. The CDR3 sequence is 15 residues long. Per the germline V gene, CDR1 is KGHSH and CDR2 is LQKENI. V dropped 1 base and J dropped 8; count of bases not matched to a gene: 6. The CDR3 protein is CASSPLLAGMDEQFF. CDR3 DNA sequence: TGTGCCAGCTCACCACTGCTAGCGGGAATGGATGAGCAGTTCTTC. The full variable domain, in which reference TRBV18 and TRBJ2-1 provide the parts outside the CDR3, is NAGVMQNPRHLVRRRGQEARLRCSPMKGHSHVYWYRQLPEEGLKFMVYLQKENIIDESGMPKERFSAEFPKEGPSILRIQQVVRGDSAAYFCASSPLLAGMDEQFFGPGTRLTVL.

This clonotype has just a few counts. V gene TRBV5-1 combines with J gene TRBJ2-5; 12 nucleotides agree with TRBD2. Losses at the gene ends were 3 bases for V and 4 bases for J; bases not matched to a gene: 4. From germline, CDR1 is SGHRS and CDR2 YFSETQ. The CDR3 contains 15 residues. CDR3 DNA: TGCGCCAGCAGCTCTAGCGGGGGGGCCCCAGAGACCCAGTACTTC. Its protein product is CASSSSGGAPETQYF.

J is TRBJ2-5 and V is TRBV27; tentatively, D is TRBD2 (6 bases). The germline V and J ends were trimmed by 5 bases and 6 bases, with 19 bases remaining between them. CDR3 size: 15 residues. The germline CDR1 and CDR2 sequences are MNHEY and SMNVEV (reference sequence). The CDR3 spells CASSRGAGLGQTQYF. The CDR3 coding sequence is TGTGCCAGCAGTCGAGGGGCGGGACTCGGCCAGACCCAGTACTTC.

This clonotype has a handful of counts. Here the CDR3 reads CSVDLWQGATPANYGYTF. The CDR3 DNA follows: TGCAGCGTTGATTTGTGGCAGGGGGCCACCCCTGCTAACTATGGCTACACCTTC. V and J are TRBV29-1 and TRBJ1-2; TRBD1 agrees at 8 bases. Germline CDR1 and CDR2: SQVTM and ANQGSEA. Unmatched junction bases numbered 15, after V lost 3 bases and J lost 0 bases. CDR3 size: 18 residues.

This clonotype was counted at least ten times. The chain uses TRBV27 and TRBJ2-3; 9 bases map to TRBD2. Trimming at V came to 3 bases and at J to 3 bases, leaving 1 base not matched to a gene. The length of the CDR3 is 14 residues. The germline gives CDR1 MNHEY, CDR2 SMNVEV (reference sequence). Here the CDR3 DNA reads TGTGCCAGCAGTTTGAGCGGGAGGACAGATACGCAGTATTTT. It yields the protein CASSLSGRTDTQYF.

The chain links TRBV5-1 to TRBJ2-7; 9 positions agree with TRBD1. CDR1 is SGHRS, CDR2 YFSETQ, per germline. The ends lost 2 bases at V and 4 bases at J; junction bases unmatched: 4. The CDR3 is made up of 14 amino acids. CDR3 DNA sequence: TGCGCCAGCAGCTTTACAGGGGGCGAGTACGAGCAGTACTTC. It codes for CASSFTGGEYEQYF.

This clonotype was seen ten or more times. This chain links TRBV6-1 with TRBJ2-2; either TRBD1 or TRBD2 may supply D (5 bases each). V was cut by 6 bases and J by 8 bases, with 13 bases left in between. This CDR3 is 13 amino acids long. Germline CDR1 and CDR2: MNHNS and SASEGT. In nucleotides, the CDR3 is TGTGCCAGCAGGACTCCGGGGACGGGGGAGCTGTTTTTT. Translated, it gives CASRTPGTGELFF.

The chain links TRBV5-6 to TRBJ2-3; maybe TRBD2 (5 bases). Trimming pared 3 bases from V and 2 bases from J, leaving 10 bases between. CDR3 length equals 14 residues. Germline V gene sequence: CDR1 SGHDT, CDR2 YYEEEE. This CDR3 is CASSSGISTDTQYF. CDR3 DNA: TGTGCCAGCAGCTCCGGGATCTCCACAGATACGCAGTATTTT.

This clonotype appeared once. The V gene is TRBV11-2, the J gene TRBJ2-3; 8 nucleotides match TRBD2. Germline values: CDR1 SGHAT, CDR2 FQNNGV. Trimming removed 5 bases from V and 1 base from J; junction bases left unmatched: 8. This CDR3 has 16 residues. CDR3 protein: CASSRPTGGGTDTQYF. The CDR3 DNA follows: TGTGCCAGCAGCCGACCCACCGGGGGGGGCACAGATACGCAGTATTTT.

V gene TRBV7-2 combines with J gene TRBJ2-5; TRBD1 aligns across 7 bases. Per germline, CDR1 SGHTA and CDR2 FQGNSA. The V gene end was trimmed by 5 bases and the J gene end by 5 bases; junction bases not matched to a gene: 8. The CDR3 contains 14 residues. CDR3: CASSPQGTRETQYF. CDR3 sequence (DNA): TGTGCCAGCAGCCCACAGGGGACAAGGGAGACCCAGTACTTC.

This chain connects TRBV20-1 to TRBJ2-1; 10 bases agree with TRBD2. CDR1 is DFQATT, CDR2 SNEGSKA, per germline (reference sequence). The CDR3 loop spans 14 amino acids. The ends lost 6 bases at V and 4 bases at J; junction bases unmatched: 6. The CDR3 reads CSAEGLALYNEQFF. The DNA for the CDR3 is TGCAGTGCGGAGGGACTAGCGTTGTACAATGAGCAGTTCTTC.

The CDR3: CASSGLGTQYF. The CDR3 DNA follows: TGTGCCAGCAGCGGACTTGGGACGCAGTATTTT. V is TRBV7-9 and J is TRBJ2-3; TRBD2 is a possible D gene (5 bases). The ends were cut back, 5 bases at V and 9 bases at J, with 9 bases in the middle. CDR1 is SEHNR and CDR2 is FQNEAQ in the germline V gene (reference sequence). The CDR3 is made up of 11 amino acids.

This clonotype was counted ten times or more. This rearrangement joins TRBV29-1 to TRBJ2-5; D could derive from TRBD1 or TRBD2 (6 bases each). This CDR3 is 15 amino acids long. Trimming removed 5 bases at V and 0 bases at J, with 16 bases between. The germline gives CDR1 SQVTM, CDR2 ANQGSEA. This CDR3 is CSVPNPGGYQETQYF. CDR3 DNA: TGCAGCGTTCCCAATCCCGGGGGCTACCAAGAGACCCAGTACTTC. The whole variable domain, remainder taken from reference TRBV29-1 and TRBJ2-5, is SAVISQKPSRDICQRGTSLTIQCQVDSQVTMMFWYRQQPGQSLTLIATANQGSEATYESGFVIDKFPISRPNLTFSTLTVSNMSPEDSSIYLCSVPNPGGYQETQYFGPGTRLLVL.

This clonotype was seen only a few times. The V gene is TRBV20-1, the J gene TRBJ2-7, with a possible D match to TRBD2 (6 bases). Germline loops: CDR1 DFQATT, CDR2 SNEGSKA (reference sequence). V gave up 1 base and J gave up 5 bases, with 9 bases separating them. The CDR3 spans 12 residues. The chain's CDR3 is CSARGTTHEQYF. CDR3 coding DNA: TGCAGTGCTAGAGGGACTACCCACGAGCAGTACTTC.

This chain links TRBV5-1 with TRBJ2-2, with 7 nucleotides matching TRBD2. CDR3 length equals 16 residues. Per germline, CDR1 SGHRS and CDR2 YFSETQ. The V and J ends lost 1 base and 6 bases, in that order; junction bases with no gene match: 9. DNA of the CDR3: TGCGCCAGCAGCTTGTCCACGGTACTAGCGTCCGGGGAGCTGTTTTTT. Translation: CASSLSTVLASGELFF.

This clonotype has just a few counts. V is TRBV3-1 and J is TRBJ2-1; 9 positions match TRBD2. This CDR3 comprises 18 residues. Unmatched junction bases numbered 12, after V lost 1 base and J lost 5 bases. Germline CDR1 and CDR2: LGHDT and YNNKEL (reference sequence). The CDR3 region has the DNA TGTGCCAGCAGCCAAGGTCGGCTAGCGGGGTTTGGGGACAATGAGCAGTTCTTC. This codes for CASSQGRLAGFGDNEQFF.